This TCR beta chain was observed in a study of blood T cell repertoires in COVID-19. Study overall: Donors in the United States, Italy and Spain gave samples during acute or convalescent COVID-19. From T cells, B-cell-depleted T cells, or PBMCs came the material, which was cDNA or gDNA.

Looked up from germline, CDR1 is SGHAT and CDR2 is FQNNGV. The CDR3 covers 14 residues. V was pared by 6 bases and J by 7 bases, with 4 bases of the junction left unmatched. Original methodology: Reference gene primer amplification yielded estimated nucleated cell counts. This table comes from immunoSEQ multiplex PCR, and its TCRdb copy is limited to in-frame clones, with some not included. Clone size and V and J calls were adopted from that table, with D and trimming inferred from the DNA. The table has around 140,000 clones, 80% to 90% seen once; the top ten hold approximately 0.95%. Material: peripheral blood. This rearrangement joins TRBV11-2 to TRBJ2-1; 12 bases agree with TRBD2. This clonotype was sampled from a woman between 50 and 59 years old with acute or convalescent COVID-19. The CDR3 sequence: CASRTSGGLNEQFF. DNA of the CDR3: TGTGCCAGCAGAACTAGCGGGGGGCTAAATGAGCAGTTCTTC.